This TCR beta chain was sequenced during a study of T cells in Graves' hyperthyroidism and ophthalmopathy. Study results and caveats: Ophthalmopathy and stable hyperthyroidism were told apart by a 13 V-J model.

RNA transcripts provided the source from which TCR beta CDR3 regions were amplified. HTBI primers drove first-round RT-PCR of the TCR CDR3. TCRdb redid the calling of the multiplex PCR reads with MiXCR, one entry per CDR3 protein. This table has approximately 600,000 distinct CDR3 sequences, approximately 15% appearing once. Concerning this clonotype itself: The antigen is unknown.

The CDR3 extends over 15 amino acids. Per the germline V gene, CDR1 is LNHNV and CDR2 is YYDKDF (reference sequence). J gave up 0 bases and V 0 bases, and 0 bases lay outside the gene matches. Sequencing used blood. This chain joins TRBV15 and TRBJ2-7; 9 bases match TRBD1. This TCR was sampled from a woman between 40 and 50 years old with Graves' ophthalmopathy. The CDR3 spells CATSREGQGSYEQYF. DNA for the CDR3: TGTGCCACCAGCAGAGAGGGACAGGGCTCCTACGAGCAGTACTTC.